Sequencing of this T cell receptor beta chain was carried out in a study of cytomegalovirus exposure and HLA in healthy donors. Study-wide results and caveats: In a later analysis, V- and J-gene trimming of beta chains associated with a DCLRE1C missense variant, replicated independently. For cytomegalovirus status, the classifier reportedly gave diagnoses with high specificity and sensitivity. Researchers catalogued under 200 TCR beta chains as cytomegalovirus-associated. The study reported that TCR beta sequences accurately predicted HLA-A and HLA-B alleles in most subjects.

Regarding this clone: The antigen is unknown.

PCR was performed using 60 Vbeta and 13 Jbeta primers. Sequenced by immunoSEQ multiplex PCR; TCRdb stores in-frame clones only, minus some. The sample carries a few hundred thousand clones, about four fifths recorded once. Germline loops: CDR1 SGDLS, CDR2 YYNGEE. This CDR3 comprises 13 residues. V gave up 3 bases and J gave up 3 bases; unmatched junction bases: 2. The sample consisted of PBMCs. The chain employs TRBV9 and TRBJ2-5, with TRBD1 matching over 7 bases. This receptor was taken from a woman in her forties or fifties in good health and CMV-seropositive. The CDR3 loop reads CASSADREETQYF. Written as DNA, the CDR3 is TGTGCCAGCAGCGCAGACAGGGAAGAGACCCAGTACTTC.